This T cell receptor (beta chain) is drawn from a study of regulatory T cells in long-lasting Graves disease. Indicated time point: newly diagnosed GD, antithyroid drugs for less than 3 months. Scientists built the TCR library using RNA that was extracted from PBMCs. V lost 5 bases and J 8 bases, leaving 14 bases between the germline ends. CDR1 is SGHTA, CDR2 FQGNSA, per germline. The CDR3 sequence is 13 residues long. Findings of the study overall: Persistent disease was associated with favored TRBV28 usage and with favored use of TRBJ1-2 and TRBJ2-5.

To make TCR beta libraries, researchers used iRepertoire HTBI primers and Arm-PCR of CDR3 regions. TCRdb re-called the multiplex PCR reads through MiXCR, storing one row per CDR3 protein. The sample contains about 620,000 distinct CDR3 sequences, less than 20% of which appear only once. The sample holds many counts of this clonotype. Antigen specificity is unknown. This sample was also put to use in a study of T cells in Graves' hyperthyroidism and ophthalmopathy.

The chain joins TRBV7-2 to TRBJ2-3; tentatively, D is TRBD2 (6 bases). The sequencing used peripheral blood mononuclear cells (PBMCs), collected at new diagnosis, from a patient treated with antithyroid drugs. The sequence derives from a woman aged 30 to 39 with Graves disease. As DNA, the CDR3 is TGTGCCAGCAGCCATGGAGGGGAATCTACGCAGTATTTT. Residues: CASSHGGESTQYF.